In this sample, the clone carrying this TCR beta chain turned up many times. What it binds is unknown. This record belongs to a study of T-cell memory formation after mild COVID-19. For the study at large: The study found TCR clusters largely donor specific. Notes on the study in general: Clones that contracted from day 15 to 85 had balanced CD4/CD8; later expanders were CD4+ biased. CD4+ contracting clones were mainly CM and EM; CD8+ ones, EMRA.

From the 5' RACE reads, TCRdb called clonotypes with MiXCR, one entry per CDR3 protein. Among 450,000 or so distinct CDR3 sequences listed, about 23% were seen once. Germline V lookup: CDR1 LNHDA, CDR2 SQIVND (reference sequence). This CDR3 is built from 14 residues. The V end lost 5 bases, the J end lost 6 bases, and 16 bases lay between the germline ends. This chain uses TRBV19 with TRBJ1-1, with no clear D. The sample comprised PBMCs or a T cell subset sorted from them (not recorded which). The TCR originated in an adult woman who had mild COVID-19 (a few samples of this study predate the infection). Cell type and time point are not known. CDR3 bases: TGTGCCAGTAGTGTGGCCTCGGGTGTTCCTGAAGCTTTCTTT. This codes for CASSVASGVPEAFF.